This passage covers 32 T cell receptor beta chains from one sample sequenced in a study of resident and recirculating memory T cells in vitiligo (dated by TCRdb to 2017 to 2018). Library generation was performed with the immunoSEQ multiplex PCR assay. Not all clones reach the TCRdb copy of this immuneACCESS table, which keeps in-frame sequences only. Checked studies attribute under half of the gap to unresolved V genes and leave the rest unexplained. This sample comprises 40,000 to 45,000 clones, over 90% of them detected only once. The ten largest clones take up more than 3.5% of the sample. Sequencing input: blood. These receptors all come from a male donor with vitiligo.

The chain has TRBV11-2 and TRBJ2-2; 10 bases are a match to TRBD2. The CDR3 runs 16 residues. J gave up 7 bases and V 4 bases, and 9 bases lay outside the gene matches. Germline V gene sequence: CDR1 SGHAT, CDR2 FQNNGV. The CDR3 DNA is TGTGCCAGCAGCTCCATAGCGGGGGGCCGTGTCGGGGAGCTGTTTTTT. This gives the protein CASSSIAGGRVGELFF.

The rearrangement joins TRBV9 to TRBJ1-1; TRBD1 matches 8 bases. CDR3 size: 16 residues. Germline V CDR1 and CDR2: SGDLS, YYNGEE. With 0 bases clipped from V and 2 bases from J, the junction kept 6 bases outside the gene matches. The CDR3 loop reads CASSVGAGGVNTEAFF. In nucleotides, the CDR3 is TGTGCCAGCAGCGTAGGGGCAGGGGGCGTAAACACTGAAGCTTTCTTT.

The genes are TRBV10-3 and TRBJ1-1; possible D gene TRBD1, 6 bases. This CDR3 has 15 residues. Germline CDR1 is ENHRY and CDR2 is SYGVKD. Deletions cut 6 bases from V and 0 bases from J, with 14 bases between. The CDR3 protein is CAIRTGWGLNTEAFF. The DNA of the CDR3 is TGTGCCATCAGAACAGGGTGGGGACTGAACACTGAAGCTTTCTTT.

The chain couples TRBV7-6 to TRBJ2-7; no firm D call. This CDR3 region has 15 residues. V lost 1 base, J lost 3 bases, and 13 bases lay in between. Germline V lookup: CDR1 SGHVS, CDR2 FNYEAQ. The CDR3 bases are TGTGCCAGCAGCTTAGGGCGTCAGCGAATCTACGAGCAGTACTTC. Its translation is CASSLGRQRIYEQYF.

The V gene is TRBV7-2, the J gene TRBJ1-1; D is possibly TRBD1 (5 bases). Germline loops: CDR1 SGHTA, CDR2 FQGNSA. The CDR3 totals 15 residues. The germline V and J ends were trimmed by 5 bases and 0 bases, with 13 bases remaining between them. The CDR3, as DNA: TGTGCCAGCAGCCCCCGTCGGGGGTTGAACACTGAAGCTTTCTTT. Its translation is CASSPRRGLNTEAFF.

The chain is built from TRBV29-1 and TRBJ2-1; 9 bases map to TRBD1. This CDR3 comprises 16 residues. CDR1 is SQVTM and CDR2 is ANQGSEA in the germline V gene. V lost 4 bases to trimming and J lost 4 bases; unmatched junction nucleotides: 11. CDR3: CSVVQPGQGVYNEQFF. CDR3 coding DNA: TGCAGCGTTGTTCAACCGGGACAGGGAGTTTACAATGAGCAGTTCTTC.

The chain has TRBV2 and TRBJ1-2; D is possibly TRBD1 (5 bases). The CDR3 consists of 15 residues. V lost 4 bases and J 4 bases, leaving 16 bases between the germline ends. CDR1 and CDR2 (germline): SNHLY, FYNNEI. Here the CDR3 reads CASSARTGGSYGYTF. In DNA, the CDR3 is TGTGCCAGCAGTGCTCGAACAGGAGGGAGCTATGGCTACACCTTC.

In this sample, this clone turned up once. The chain uses TRBV6-5 and TRBJ1-1; D uncertain. V lost 7 bases to trimming and J lost 1 base, with 13 bases between them. This CDR3 contains 14 residues. Germline loops: CDR1 MNHEY, CDR2 SVGAGI. The CDR3 region has the DNA TGTGCCAGCACCCAAGGGAGCAGGAACACTGAAGCTTTCTTT. Protein sequence: CASTQGSRNTEAFF.

CDR3 DNA: TGTGCCAGCAGCCCGCGGACAGGGGGGGCCGGGGAGCTGTTTTTT. It specifies CASSPRTGGAGELFF. This rearrangement joins TRBV14 to TRBJ2-2; 10 bases are shared with TRBD1. This CDR3 comprises 15 residues. V lost 4 bases, J lost 6 bases, and 5 bases stayed unmatched. Germline V gives CDR1 SGHDN, CDR2 FVKESK.

The chain uses TRBV19 and TRBJ2-7, with TRBD2 identical over 7 bases. Per the germline V gene, CDR1 is LNHDA and CDR2 is SQIVND (reference sequence). Trimming at V came to 9 bases and at J to 2 bases, leaving 13 bases not matched to a gene. The CDR3 contains 15 residues. CDR3 nucleotides: TGTGCCAGCTCCCTCGAAAAGCGGGGTACCTACGAGCAGTACTTC. Translating it yields CASSLEKRGTYEQYF.

The chain couples TRBV5-1 to TRBJ2-3; 9 positions agree with TRBD2. V dropped 2 bases and J dropped 5; count of bases not matched to a gene: 9. This CDR3 spans 16 amino acids. Germline CDR1 reads SGHRS; CDR2 reads YFSETQ. The CDR3 is CASSFFGGGAQDTQYF. CDR3 in DNA: TGCGCCAGCAGCTTTTTTGGCGGGGGGGCCCAAGATACGCAGTATTTT.

J is TRBJ2-2 and V is TRBV7-7, with 8 bases that match TRBD1. This CDR3 is 15 amino acids long. Germline V gene data show CDR1 as SSHAT and CDR2 as FNYEAQ (reference sequence). Trimming at V came to 5 bases and at J to 5 bases, leaving 7 bases not matched to a gene. The CDR3 protein is CASSPRTGNTGELFF. The CDR3 DNA reads as TGTGCCAGCAGCCCGAGGACAGGGAATACCGGGGAGCTGTTTTTT.

This clone was found a few times. The chain is built from TRBV4-1 and TRBJ1-4; D uncertain. CDR1 and CDR2 (germline): MGHRA, YSYEKL. The CDR3 sequence is 13 residues long. Trimming removed 4 bases from V and 10 bases from J, with 13 bases in between. The CDR3 DNA is TGCGCCAGCAGCCGCGACCTGGCGGGAAAACTGTTTTTT. Its translation: CASSRDLAGKLFF.

The CDR3 coding sequence is TGTGCCAGCAGTGTGAGGCGGGGGTATACGCAGTATTTT. It is translated as CASSVRRGYTQYF. The V gene is TRBV6-4, the J gene TRBJ2-3; 7 nucleotides align to TRBD2. Unmatched junction bases numbered 5, after V lost 4 bases and J lost 7 bases. Germline CDR1 MRHNA, CDR2 SNTAGT. The CDR3 totals 13 residues.

The chain employs TRBV19 and TRBJ1-5; 9 nucleotides line up with TRBD1. Germline lookup yields CDR1 LNHDA and CDR2 SQIVND (reference sequence). CDR3 length: 15 amino acids. V lost 5 bases, J lost 0 bases, and 2 bases stayed unmatched. CDR3 DNA sequence: TGTGCCAGTAGTTGGGACAGGGTTAGCAATCAGCCCCAGCATTTT. Protein sequence: CASSWDRVSNQPQHF.

The chain links TRBV14 to TRBJ2-7; 7 nucleotides align to TRBD1. V trimming: 1 base; J trimming: 1 base; junction bases outside the gene matches: 4. The CDR3 loop spans 15 amino acids. Germline V CDR1 and CDR2: SGHDN, FVKESK. The CDR3 loop reads CASSQVQGSSYEQYF. CDR3 coding DNA: TGTGCCAGCAGCCAAGTACAGGGGTCATCCTACGAGCAGTACTTC.

The gene calls are TRBV19 and TRBJ1-4; 10 bases line up with TRBD1. The ends lost 6 bases at V and 6 bases at J; junction bases unmatched: 4. Per the germline V gene, CDR1 is LNHDA and CDR2 is SQIVND (reference sequence). This CDR3 has 14 amino acids. The CDR3 coding sequence is TGTGCCAGTAGGCGACAGGGGGCTGATGAAAAACTGTTTTTT. Protein product: CASRRQGADEKLFF.

The chain couples TRBV5-6 to TRBJ1-5; maybe TRBD1 (5 bases). With 6 bases removed from V and 1 base from J, the gap between germline ends came to 17 bases. The CDR3 loop spans 16 amino acids. From germline, CDR1 is SGHDT and CDR2 YYEEEE. The CDR3 protein is CASTRRGGRSNQPQHF. CDR3 in DNA: TGTGCCAGCACCCGGCGGGGCGGGCGCAGCAATCAGCCCCAGCATTTT.

This chain links TRBV5-4 with TRBJ2-2, with TRBD2 identical over 8 bases. Per germline, CDR1 SGHNT and CDR2 YYREEE (reference sequence). The ends lost 2 bases at V and 4 bases at J; junction bases unmatched: 7. The CDR3 is made up of 16 amino acids. The CDR3 is CASSFGSGGFTGELFF. The CDR3 DNA follows: TGTGCCAGCAGCTTCGGGAGCGGGGGATTCACCGGGGAGCTGTTTTTT.

The chain combines TRBV4-2 with TRBJ2-3, with 13 bases that match TRBD2. J gave up 4 bases and V 3 bases, and 4 bases lay outside the gene matches. The germline V gene has CDR1 LGHNA and CDR2 YNFKEQ. CDR3 size: 16 residues. CDR3 sequence: CASSQELAGGADTQYF. As DNA, the CDR3 is TGTGCCAGCAGCCAGGAACTAGCGGGGGGGGCAGATACGCAGTATTTT.

The rearrangement joins TRBV5-6 to TRBJ1-1, with 7 bases identical to TRBD1. This CDR3 has 15 residues. V gave up 4 bases and J gave up 5 bases; unmatched junction bases: 11. CDR1 and CDR2 (germline): SGHDT, YYEEEE. The CDR3 spells CASSPTGMIDTEAFF. In DNA, the CDR3 is TGTGCCAGCAGCCCGACAGGGATGATCGATACTGAAGCTTTCTTT.

This clone was picked up one time. This chain connects TRBV2 to TRBJ1-1; weak D call: TRBD1 (5 bases). This CDR3 has 12 amino acids. V was shortened by 7 bases and J by 10 bases, with 16 bases between the two germline ends. Germline loops: CDR1 SNHLY, CDR2 FYNNEI. The CDR3 here is CASNLDSVGAFF. The CDR3 nucleotides read TGTGCCAGCAATCTAGACAGCGTCGGAGCTTTCTTT.

The chain joins TRBV5-1 to TRBJ2-3, with a weak D call TRBD1 (6 bases). This CDR3 spans 14 amino acids. The ends were cut back, 5 bases at V and 0 bases at J, with 10 bases in the middle. Germline assignment: CDR1 SGHRS and CDR2 YFSETQ. The CDR3 sequence is CASRPGQSTDTQYF. CDR3 in DNA: TGCGCCAGCAGACCGGGACAAAGCACAGATACGCAGTATTTT.

The CDR3 loop is CASSETDRDDEKLFF. Here the CDR3 DNA reads TGTGCCAGCTCAGAAACGGACAGGGATGATGAAAAACTGTTTTTT. This rearrangement joins TRBV18 to TRBJ1-4, with 8 positions matching TRBD1. The ends lost 5 bases at V and 6 bases at J; junction bases unmatched: 8. The CDR3 is 15 residues long. Looked up from germline, CDR1 is KGHSH and CDR2 is LQKENI.

The chain combines TRBV27 with TRBJ2-7; 7 nucleotides align to TRBD1. Germline V gene sequence: CDR1 MNHEY, CDR2 SMNVEV (reference sequence). The CDR3 extends over 14 amino acids. Trimming cost V 6 bases and J 0 bases; bases outside gene matches: 5. The DNA for the CDR3 is TGTGCCAGCAGCCGGACAGGCAACTCCTACGAGCAGTACTTC. Translated, it gives CASSRTGNSYEQYF.

The rearrangement links TRBV19 to TRBJ1-2; weak D call: TRBD1 (5 bases). CDR1 is LNHDA and CDR2 is SQIVND in the germline V gene (reference sequence). Trimming removed 5 bases at V and 8 bases at J, with 18 bases between. This CDR3 is built from 14 residues. CDR3 DNA sequence: TGTGCCAGTAGTTTTTCCGGGGAGGGGCTCGGCTACACCTTC. Its protein product is CASSFSGEGLGYTF.

V and J are TRBV13 and TRBJ2-7; maybe TRBD2 (6 bases). The germline V and J ends were trimmed by 5 bases and 7 bases, with 18 bases remaining between them. Germline CDR1 reads PRHDT; CDR2 reads FYEKMQ (reference sequence). This CDR3 region has 14 residues. The CDR3 loop is CASSPPGVEGEQYF. The CDR3 nucleotides read TGTGCCAGCAGCCCCCCGGGGGTGGAAGGGGAGCAGTACTTC.

This chain uses TRBV18 with TRBJ2-5; weak D call: TRBD2 (7 bases). Trimming removed 5 bases from V and 5 bases from J, with 15 bases in between. CDR3 length equals 14 residues. From germline, CDR1 is KGHSH and CDR2 LQKENI. The CDR3 bases are TGTGCCAGCTCAATAAGGGGGGGTCAGGAGACCCAGTACTTC. It is translated as CASSIRGGQETQYF.

J is TRBJ1-1 and V is TRBV5-1; possible D gene TRBD1, 5 bases. The CDR3 sequence is 13 residues long. Trimming took off 5 bases at V and 3 bases at J, with 11 bases between the two ends. Germline CDR1 and CDR2: SGHRS and YFSETQ. As DNA, the CDR3 is TGCGCCAGCAGACCAGACAGCTACACTGAAGCTTTCTTT. Encoded protein: CASRPDSYTEAFF.

CDR3 amino acids: CAAQGPGNTEAFF. The CDR3 DNA is TGTGCCGCCCAGGGGCCGGGGAACACTGAAGCTTTCTTT. V and J are TRBV5-6 and TRBJ1-1; possibly TRBD1 for D (6 bases). The germline V gene has CDR1 SGHDT and CDR2 YYEEEE. V lost 10 bases to trimming and J lost 1 base, with 14 bases between them. The CDR3 is 13 amino acids.

J is TRBJ1-4 and V is TRBV4-1, with 8 positions matching TRBD1. The germline CDR1 and CDR2 sequences are MGHRA and YSYEKL. The J segment lost 7 bases and the V segment lost 1 base, leaving 5 bases of the junction unmatched. This CDR3 contains 15 residues. CDR3 nucleotides: TGCGCCAGCAGCCAAGCGGACAGGGAGTTTGAAAAACTGTTTTTT. This codes for CASSQADREFEKLFF.

CDR3 nucleotide sequence: TGTGCCAGCAGAGCAGAGGTATCGGCCGAAGCTTTCTTT. Protein product: CASRAEVSAEAFF. The chain links TRBV2 to TRBJ1-1; D not resolved. Germline CDR1 reads SNHLY; CDR2 reads FYNNEI. V lost 6 bases to trimming and J lost 8 bases, with 16 bases between them. The CDR3 spans 13 residues.